This T cell receptor beta chain stems from a study of T-cell memory formation after mild COVID-19. Study details: Clusters were largely donor specific.

TCRdb re-analysed the 5' RACE reads in MiXCR, keeping a single row per CDR3 protein. The sample carries 200,000 to 250,000 distinct CDR3 sequences, approximately 15% recorded once. The length of the CDR3 is 13 residues. CDR1 is LGHDT, CDR2 YNNKEL, per germline (reference sequence). This clonotype showed up just a few times. The junction differs from germline at one of its ends, possibly a read error. The sequence derives from an adult woman who had mild COVID-19 (a few samples of this study predate the infection). Cell type and time point are not known. The specimen sequenced was PBMCs or a T cell subset sorted from them (not recorded which). The chain carries TRBV3-1 and TRBJ2-7; D is possibly TRBD1 (6 bases). Written as DNA, the CDR3 is TGTGCCAGCAGCCAAGGGGTACAGGGTGGAACCCTATTC. This sequence encodes CASSQGVQGGTLF.